This T cell receptor beta chain was recovered during a study of T cell changes during pregnancy in multiple sclerosis (dated by TCRdb to between 2019 and 2020). The study in broad terms: Changes in the T cell repertoire over the course of pregnancy were examined in this study in women with multiple sclerosis.

The library came from the immunoSEQ multiplex PCR assay. TCRdb obtained this table from immuneACCESS and retained in-frame rearrangements with V and J assigned. These tables miss some clones; where compared with another copy, unresolved V genes account for less than half of the shortfall, and the remainder is unexplained. In all, the sample holds tens of thousands of clones, and approximately 90% of those were seen once. The ten largest clones represent about 1.5% of the sample. This clone was counted a few times. Its antigen is still unknown. Base-call qualities are not available, and no considerably larger clone is one nucleotide away. This TCR derives from a female donor with multiple sclerosis, enrolled in a pregnancy study. This material consisted of peripheral blood, taken before pregnancy.

This receptor carries the CDR3 CASSAVNTGELFF. The bases are TGTGCCAGCTCGGCGGTGAACACCGGGGAGCTGTTTTTT. The receptor chain draws on TRBV18 and TRBJ2-2, with the D segment identity uncertain. V and J lose 6 bases and 1 base, and a span of 6 bases separates them. Inclusive of the bounding cysteine and phenylalanine, the CDR3 is 13 residues long. Only the CDR3 part of the read is kept: 39 bases, read in frame from the first base. The germline V gene yields KGHSH for CDR1 and LQKENI for CDR2.